This TCR beta chain was identified during a study of early T cells in non-severe SARS-CoV-2 infection (dated by TCRdb to about 2021). About the study as a whole: TCR sequencing used bulk RNA from unsorted whole blood, so alpha and beta chains could not be paired.

Set within a cohort of healthcare workers in London, UK, this nested case-control study involved weekly PCR testing of nasopharyngeal swabs along with blood sampling. Between 23 and 31 March 2020, the week of the UK lockdown, healthcare workers were enrolled and then followed up weekly for as long as 16 weeks. The sample holds many counts of this clonotype. Its antigen remains unidentified. Qualities for individual bases were not recorded, and no much larger clone is one base off. Overall study outcomes, separate from this receptor: VDJdb matching was skewed toward anti-spike CD8 responses and likely underestimated virus-specific expansions by missing private and CD4 specificities.

Compared with germline, V lacks 4 bases and J lacks 3 bases; bases without a gene match: 3. Reading from cysteine to phenylalanine, the CDR3 counts 14 amino acids. Only the CDR3 portion is preserved as DNA: 42 bases, with reading frame beginning at the first base. Based on the germline V gene (reference sequence), the CDR1 and CDR2 sequences are LGHDT and YNNKEL. The library was obtained by 5' RACE. This sample was sequenced with a NextSeq 500. In the TCR library protocol, unique molecular identifiers were attached to individual cDNA molecules to correct for PCR bias and sequencing error. Sequencing covered both TCR alpha and beta chains, and within each sample the abundances of alpha and beta sequences were tightly co-correlated. The study's own analysis went as follows. Decombinator V4 was used to annotate TCR sequences for V gene, J gene and CDR3. Expanded TCRs were defined as changing significantly between any two time points under a Poisson model with p below 0.0001. Abundances of TCRs were expressed as counts per million after normalisation to the total number of TCRs sequenced in each sample. MAIT TCRs were defined by TRAV1-2 paired with TRAJ12, TRAJ20 or TRAJ33, and iNKT TCRs by TRAV10 paired with TRAJ18. VDJdb, accessed on 1 November 2021, was searched for TCRs annotated for CMV, EBV and SARS-CoV-2, and TCRs annotated for more than one antigen were excluded. TCRdb took the public reads, trimmed them with fastp at Q25, ran MiXCR for clone calling and kept in-frame beta chains. Rows are unified per CDR3 protein, each entry keeping the most common DNA and genes. For this entry, the V and J calls and clone size follow TCRdb and not the study's own pipeline. Here the sample has approximately 99,000 distinct CDR3 sequences; about an eighth occur a single time. 3% to 3.5% of the sample comes from the top ten.

The sequencing sample was made of whole blood. The chain is encoded by TRBV3-1 joined to TRBJ1-1; TRBD1 aligns with 9 central bases. The origin of this receptor is an adult who was a healthcare worker with PCR-confirmed SARS-CoV-2 infection or an uninfected control (not recorded which). The nucleotide sequence is given as TGTGCCAGCAGCCTCCGGGACAGGGACACTGAAGCTTTCTTT. Its protein reads: CASSLRDRDTEAFF.